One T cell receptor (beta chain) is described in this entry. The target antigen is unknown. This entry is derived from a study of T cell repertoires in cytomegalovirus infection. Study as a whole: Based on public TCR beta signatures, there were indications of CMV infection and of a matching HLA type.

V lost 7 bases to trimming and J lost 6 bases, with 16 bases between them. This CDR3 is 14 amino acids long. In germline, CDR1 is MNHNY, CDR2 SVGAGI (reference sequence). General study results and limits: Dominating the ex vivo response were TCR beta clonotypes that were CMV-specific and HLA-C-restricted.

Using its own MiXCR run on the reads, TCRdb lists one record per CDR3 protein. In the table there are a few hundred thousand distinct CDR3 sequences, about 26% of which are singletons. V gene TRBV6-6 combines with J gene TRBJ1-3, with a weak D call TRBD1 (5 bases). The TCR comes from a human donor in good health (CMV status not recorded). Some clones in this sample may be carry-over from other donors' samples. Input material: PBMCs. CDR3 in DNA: TGTGCCAGCATACAAGCCGGGACGGTAAACACCATATATTTT. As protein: CASIQAGTVNTIYF.